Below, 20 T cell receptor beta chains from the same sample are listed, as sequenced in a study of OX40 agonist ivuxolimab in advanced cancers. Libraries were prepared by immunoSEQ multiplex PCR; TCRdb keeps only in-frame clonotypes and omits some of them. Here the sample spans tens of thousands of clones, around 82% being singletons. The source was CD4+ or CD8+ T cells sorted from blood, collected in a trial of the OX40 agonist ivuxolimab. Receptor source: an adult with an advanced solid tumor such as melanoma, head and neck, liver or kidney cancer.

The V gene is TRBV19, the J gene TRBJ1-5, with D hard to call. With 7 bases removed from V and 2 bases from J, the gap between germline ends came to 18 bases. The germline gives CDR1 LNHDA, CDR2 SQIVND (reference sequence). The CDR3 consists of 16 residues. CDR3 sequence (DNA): TGTGCCAGTATCGCCCGGGCCGGAGGTGGCAATCAGCCCCAGCATTTT. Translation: CASIARAGGGNQPQHF.

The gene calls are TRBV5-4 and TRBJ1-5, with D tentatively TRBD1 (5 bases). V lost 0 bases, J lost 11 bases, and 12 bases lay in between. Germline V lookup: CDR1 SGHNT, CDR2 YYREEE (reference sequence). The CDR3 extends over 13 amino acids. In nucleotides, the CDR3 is TGTGCCAGCAGCTTGGGACAGAAAGAGGCCCAGCATTTT. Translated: CASSLGQKEAQHF.

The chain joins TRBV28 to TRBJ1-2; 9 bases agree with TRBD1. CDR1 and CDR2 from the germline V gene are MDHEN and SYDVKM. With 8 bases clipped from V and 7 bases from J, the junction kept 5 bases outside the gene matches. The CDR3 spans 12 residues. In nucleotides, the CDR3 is TGTGCCAGCGGACAGGGGCTGCGTGGCTACACCTTC. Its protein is CASGQGLRGYTF.

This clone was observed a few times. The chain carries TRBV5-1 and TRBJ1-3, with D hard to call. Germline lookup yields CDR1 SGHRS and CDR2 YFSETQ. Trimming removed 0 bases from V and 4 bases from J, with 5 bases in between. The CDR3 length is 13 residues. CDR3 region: CASSLASGNTIYF. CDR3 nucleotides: TGCGCCAGCAGCTTGGCCTCAGGAAACACCATATATTTT. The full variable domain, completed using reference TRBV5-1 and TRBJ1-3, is KAGVTQTPRYLIKTRGQQVTLSCSPISGHRSVSWYQQTPGQGLQFLFEYFSETQRNKGNFPGRFSGRQFSNSRSEMNVSTLELGDSALYLCASSLASGNTIYFGEGSWLTVV.

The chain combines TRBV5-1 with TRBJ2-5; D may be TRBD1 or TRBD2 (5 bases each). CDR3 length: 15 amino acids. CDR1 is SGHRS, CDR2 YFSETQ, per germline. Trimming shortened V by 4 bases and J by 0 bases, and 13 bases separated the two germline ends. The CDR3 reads CASSRSGTNQETQYF. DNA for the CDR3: TGCGCCAGCAGCCGCTCCGGGACGAACCAAGAGACCCAGTACTTC.

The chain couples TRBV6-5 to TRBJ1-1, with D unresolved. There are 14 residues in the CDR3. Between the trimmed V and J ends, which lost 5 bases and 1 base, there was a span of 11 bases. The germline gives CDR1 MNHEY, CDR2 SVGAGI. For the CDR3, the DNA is TGTGCCAGCAGTGTATCCGAAGGGAACACTGAAGCTTTCTTT. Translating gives CASSVSEGNTEAFF.

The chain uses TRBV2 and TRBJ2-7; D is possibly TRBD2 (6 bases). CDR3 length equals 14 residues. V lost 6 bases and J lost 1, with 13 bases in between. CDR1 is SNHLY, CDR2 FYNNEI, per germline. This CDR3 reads CASRENGGSYEQYF. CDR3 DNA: TGTGCCAGCAGAGAGAACGGGGGATCCTACGAGCAGTACTTC.

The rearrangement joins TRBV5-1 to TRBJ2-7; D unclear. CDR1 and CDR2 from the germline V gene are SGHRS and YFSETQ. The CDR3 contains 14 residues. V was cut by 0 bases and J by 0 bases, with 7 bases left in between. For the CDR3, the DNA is TGCGCCAGCAGCTTGGCAGGAATCTCCTACGAGCAGTACTTC. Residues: CASSLAGISYEQYF.

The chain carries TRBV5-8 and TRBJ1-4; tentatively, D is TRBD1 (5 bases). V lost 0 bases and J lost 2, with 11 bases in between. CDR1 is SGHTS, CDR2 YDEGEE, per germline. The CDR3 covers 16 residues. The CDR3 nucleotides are TGTGCCAGCAGCTTGGTCGGGGGGTCCACTAATGAAAAACTGTTTTTT. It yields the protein CASSLVGGSTNEKLFF. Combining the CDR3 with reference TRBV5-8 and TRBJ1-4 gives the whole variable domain EAGVTQSPTHLIKTRGQQATLRCSPISGHTSVYWYQQALGLGLQFLLWYDEGEERNRGNFPPRFSGRQFPNYSSELNVNALELEDSALYLCASSLVGGSTNEKLFFGSGTQLSVL.

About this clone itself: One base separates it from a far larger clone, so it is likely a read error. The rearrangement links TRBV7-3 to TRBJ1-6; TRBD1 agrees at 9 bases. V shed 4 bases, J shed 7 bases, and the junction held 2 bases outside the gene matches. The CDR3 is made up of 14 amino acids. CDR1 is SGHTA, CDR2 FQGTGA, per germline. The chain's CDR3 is CASSSGQGNSPLHF. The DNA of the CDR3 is TGTGCCAGCAGCTCCGGACAGGGGAATTCACCCCTCCACTTT. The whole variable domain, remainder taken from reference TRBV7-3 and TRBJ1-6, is GAGVSQTPSNKVTEKGKYVELRCDPISGHTALYWYRQSLGQGPEFLIYFQGTGAADDSGLPNDRFFAVRPEGSVSTLKIQRTERGDSAVYLCASSSGQGNSPLHFGNGTRLTVT.

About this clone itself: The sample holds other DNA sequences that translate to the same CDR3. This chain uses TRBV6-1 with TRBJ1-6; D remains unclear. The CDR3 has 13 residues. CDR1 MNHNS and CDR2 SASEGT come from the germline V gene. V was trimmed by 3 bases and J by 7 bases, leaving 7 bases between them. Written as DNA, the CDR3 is TGTGCCAGCAGTGAGGGTGGCAATTCACCCCTCCACTTT. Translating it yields CASSEGGNSPLHF.

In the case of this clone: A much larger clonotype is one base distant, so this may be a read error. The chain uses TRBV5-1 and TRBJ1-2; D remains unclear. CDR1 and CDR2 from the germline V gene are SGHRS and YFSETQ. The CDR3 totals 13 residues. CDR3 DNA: TGCGCCAGCAACTTGTACTCTAACTATGGCTACACCTTC. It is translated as CASNLYSNYGYTF.

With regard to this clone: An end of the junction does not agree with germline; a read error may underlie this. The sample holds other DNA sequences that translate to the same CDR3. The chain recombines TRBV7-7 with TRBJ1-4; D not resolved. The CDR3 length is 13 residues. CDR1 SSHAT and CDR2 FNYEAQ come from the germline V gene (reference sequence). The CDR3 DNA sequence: TGTGCTAGCAGCTTAGCCCGAAGTGAAAAACTGTTTTTT. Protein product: CASSLARSEKLFF.

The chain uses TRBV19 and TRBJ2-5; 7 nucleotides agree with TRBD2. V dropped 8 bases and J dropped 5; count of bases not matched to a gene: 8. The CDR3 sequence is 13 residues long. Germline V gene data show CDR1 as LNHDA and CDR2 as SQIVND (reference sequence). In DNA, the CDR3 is TGTGCCAGTGCGGGGGAGGGGATGGAGACCCAGTACTTC. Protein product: CASAGEGMETQYF.

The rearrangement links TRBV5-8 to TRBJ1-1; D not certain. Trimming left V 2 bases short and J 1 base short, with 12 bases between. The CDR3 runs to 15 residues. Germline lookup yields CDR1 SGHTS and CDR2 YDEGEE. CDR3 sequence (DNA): TGTGCCAGCAGCTTAGGTAGGATGAGGAACACTGAAGCTTTCTTT. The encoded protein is CASSLGRMRNTEAFF.

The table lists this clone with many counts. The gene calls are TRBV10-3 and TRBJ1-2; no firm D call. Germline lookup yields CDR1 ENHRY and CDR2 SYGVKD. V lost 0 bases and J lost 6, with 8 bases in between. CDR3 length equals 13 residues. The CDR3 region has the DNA TGTGCCATCAGTGAGTCGAGCTCAGATGGCTACACCTTC. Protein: CAISESSSDGYTF.

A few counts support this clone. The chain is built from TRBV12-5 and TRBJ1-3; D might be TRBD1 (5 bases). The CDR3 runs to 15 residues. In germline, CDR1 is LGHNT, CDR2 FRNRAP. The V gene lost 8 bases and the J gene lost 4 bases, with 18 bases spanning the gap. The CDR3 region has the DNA TGTGCTAGTTCGGGGCTAGGGTATCGCGGAAACACCATATATTTT. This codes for CASSGLGYRGNTIYF.

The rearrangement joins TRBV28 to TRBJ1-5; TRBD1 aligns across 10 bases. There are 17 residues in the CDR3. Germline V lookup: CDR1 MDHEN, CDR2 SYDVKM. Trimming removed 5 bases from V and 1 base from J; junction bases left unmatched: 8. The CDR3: CASSQRGTGVSNQPQHF. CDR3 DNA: TGTGCCAGCAGTCAACGTGGGACAGGGGTAAGCAATCAGCCCCAGCATTTT.

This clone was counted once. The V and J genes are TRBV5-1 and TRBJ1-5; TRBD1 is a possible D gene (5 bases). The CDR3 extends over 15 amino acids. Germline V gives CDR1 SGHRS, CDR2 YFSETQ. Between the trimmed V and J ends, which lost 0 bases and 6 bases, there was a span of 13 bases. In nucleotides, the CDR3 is TGCGCCAGCAGCTTGGAGGGCAGGGAGGGTCAGCCCCAGCATTTT. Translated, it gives CASSLEGREGQPQHF.

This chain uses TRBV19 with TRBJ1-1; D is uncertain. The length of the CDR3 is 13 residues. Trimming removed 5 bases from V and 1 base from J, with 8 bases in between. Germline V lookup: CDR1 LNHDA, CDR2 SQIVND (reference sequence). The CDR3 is CASSSEGNTEAFF. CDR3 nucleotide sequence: TGTGCCAGTAGTTCAGAAGGGAACACTGAAGCTTTCTTT.